This is a list of T cell receptor beta chains from one sample in a study of blood T cell repertoires in COVID-19. Measured with immunoSEQ multiplex PCR; TCRdb has only the in-frame clones, and not every one. The repertoire holds 100,000 or so clones, with roughly 80% as singletons. The material sequenced was peripheral blood. The receptors here all came from a woman of 80 years or more with acute or convalescent COVID-19. The CDR3 runs from the conserved cysteine through the conserved F or W. D genes are given only for firm matches. Where a row states a size, it is once, few, many or the class of an expanded clone; other rows omit it.

V gene	D gene	J gene	clone size	CDR3 protein	CDR3 DNA
TRBV19	TRBD1	TRBJ1-6	few	CASTSGTGGFSPLHF	TGTGCCAGTACCTCCGGGACAGGGGGCTTTTCACCCCTCCACTTT
TRBV5-1	-	TRBJ1-1	-	CASSFSSSQFTLNTEAFF	TGCGCCAGCAGCTTTTCGTCTTCCCAGTTCACCCTGAACACTGAAGCTTTCTTT
TRBV7-9	-	TRBJ2-1	-	CASRGRGQEQFF	TGTGCCAGCAGGGGGAGAGGACAGGAGCAGTTCTTC
TRBV10-1	-	TRBJ1-1	-	CASSDRGETEAFF	TGCGCCAGCAGTGACAGGGGAGAAACTGAAGCTTTCTTT
TRBV3-1/TRBV3-2	-	TRBJ2-3	few	CASSQDAGSTDTQYF	TGTGCCAGCAGCCAAGACGCGGGGAGCACAGATACGCAGTATTTT
TRBV12-5	-	TRBJ2-5	-	CASGLAGSAQTQYF	TGTGCTAGTGGTTTGGCGGGTTCGGCCCAGACCCAGTACTTC
TRBV6-2/TRBV6-3	-	TRBJ1-5	-	CASSPMGGGNQPQHF	TGTGCCAGCAGTCCAATGGGGGGGGGCAATCAGCCCCAGCATTTT
TRBV5-1	TRBD2	TRBJ2-1	once	CASSLGLAGGPGSYNEQFF	TGCGCCAGCAGCTTGGGACTAGCGGGAGGGCCTGGCTCCTACAATGAGCAGTTCTTC
TRBV2	TRBD2	TRBJ2-3	-	CASSEARTSADTQYF	TGTGCCAGCAGTGAAGCCCGGACTAGCGCTGATACGCAGTATTTT
TRBV19	-	TRBJ2-2	-	CASYTVDTGELFF	TGTGCCAGTTATACGGTAGACACCGGGGAGCTGTTTTTT
TRBV5-4	TRBD1	TRBJ2-5	-	CASSFQQGETQYF	TGTGCCAGCAGCTTCCAACAGGGGGAGACCCAGTACTTC
TRBV6-5	-	TRBJ1-2	-	CASSNFLTPGGGYTF	TGTGCCAGCAGTAACTTCTTGACCCCTGGCGGCGGCTACACCTTC
TRBV30	TRBD2	TRBJ2-3	-	CAWGRLAWDTQYF	TGTGCCTGGGGTCGACTAGCCTGGGATACGCAGTATTTT
TRBV21-1	-	TRBJ1-2	-	CASSNEAARNYGYTF	TGTGCCAGCAGCAATGAAGCGGCTAGGAACTATGGCTACACCTTC
TRBV24-1	-	TRBJ2-2	-	CATSDDTKTGTGELFF	TGTGCCACCAGTGACGATACTAAAACAGGCACCGGGGAGCTGTTTTTT
TRBV2	-	TRBJ2-6	few	CASSEEGVSGANVLTF	TGTGCCAGCAGTGAAGAGGGAGTCTCTGGGGCCAACGTCCTGACTTTC
TRBV14	TRBD1	TRBJ1-3	-	CASSQGQGRTGNTIYF	TGTGCCAGCAGCCAAGGACAGGGGAGAACTGGAAACACCATATATTTT
TRBV5-1	TRBD2	TRBJ2-5	-	CASSGTSGETQYF	TGCGCCAGCAGCGGAACTAGCGGAGAGACCCAGTACTTC
TRBV30	-	TRBJ1-1	few	CAWSRGRDTEAFF	TGTGCCTGGAGTAGAGGTCGGGACACTGAAGCTTTCTTT
TRBV28	TRBD1	TRBJ1-5	-	CASSLGQGYQPQHF	TGTGCCAGCAGTCTTGGACAGGGTTATCAGCCCCAGCATTTT
TRBV7-8	-	TRBJ1-5	once	CASSPGQRYSNQPQHF	TGTGCCAGCAGCCCTGGACAGAGATATAGCAATCAGCCCCAGCATTTT
TRBV7-2	-	TRBJ1-6	once	CASSLRVGGRTLHF	TGTGCCAGCAGCTTAAGGGTCGGGGGAAGAACCCTCCACTTT
TRBV7-2	TRBD2	TRBJ2-2	-	CASVAGGNTGELFF	TGTGCCAGCGTAGCGGGAGGAAACACCGGGGAGCTGTTTTTT
TRBV7-9	TRBD1	TRBJ2-1	-	CASSPRTGTLFF	TGTGCCAGCAGCCCGAGGACAGGGACCTTGTTCTTC
TRBV5-1	TRBD2	TRBJ2-1	few	CASSSEGLAGYNEQFF	TGCGCCAGCAGCTCCGAGGGACTAGCGGGCTACAATGAGCAGTTCTTC
TRBV19	TRBD1	TRBJ1-4	few	CASSMGGQGSVVFF	TGTGCCAGTAGTATGGGAGGACAGGGATCGGTTGTGTTTTTT
TRBV5-4	-	TRBJ2-2	-	CASGKRDFAGELFF	TGTGCCAGCGGCAAACGGGATTTTGCCGGGGAGCTGTTTTTT
TRBV5-1	TRBD1	TRBJ1-4	-	CASSSTGGMEEKLFF	TGCGCCAGCAGCTCGACAGGGGGTATGGAAGAAAAACTGTTTTTT
TRBV5-4	TRBD1	TRBJ2-7	-	CASSVGQAYEQYF	TGTGCCAGCAGCGTCGGACAGGCTTACGAGCAGTACTTC
TRBV5-1	-	TRBJ2-1	-	CASSLARLDMATDEQFF	TGCGCCAGCAGCTTGGCCCGACTAGATATGGCCACGGATGAGCAGTTCTTC
TRBV5-5	-	TRBJ1-6	-	CASSLGLQYSPLHF	TGTGCCAGCAGCTTGGGGCTACAGTATTCACCCCTCCACTTT